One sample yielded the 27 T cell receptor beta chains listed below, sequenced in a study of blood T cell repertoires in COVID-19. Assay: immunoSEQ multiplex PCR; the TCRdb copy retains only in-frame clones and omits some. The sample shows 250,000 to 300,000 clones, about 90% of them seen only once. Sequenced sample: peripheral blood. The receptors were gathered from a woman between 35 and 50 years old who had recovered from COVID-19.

The CDR3 DNA follows: TGCGCCAGCAGCCAAGCTCGGACAGGGAGCTATGGCTACACCTTC. Translating gives CASSQARTGSYGYTF. The V call is TRBV4-3, the J call TRBJ1-2; 8 positions agree with TRBD1. The CDR3 totals 15 residues. J was trimmed by 4 bases and V by 1 base; bases with no gene match: 5. The germline gives CDR1 LGHNA, CDR2 YSLEER.

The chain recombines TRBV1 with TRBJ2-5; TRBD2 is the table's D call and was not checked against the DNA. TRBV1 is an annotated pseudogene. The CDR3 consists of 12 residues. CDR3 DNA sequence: TGCACCAGCAGCCAAGCCGTAGAGACCCAGTACTTC. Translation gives CTSSQAVETQYF.

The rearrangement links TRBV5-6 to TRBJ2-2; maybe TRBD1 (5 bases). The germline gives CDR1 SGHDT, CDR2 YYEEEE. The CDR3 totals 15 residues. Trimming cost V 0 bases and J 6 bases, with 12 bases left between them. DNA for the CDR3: TGTGCCAGCAGCTTGGAAGGGGTGAAACCCGGGGAGCTGTTTTTT. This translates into CASSLEGVKPGELFF. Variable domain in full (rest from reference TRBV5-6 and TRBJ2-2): DAGVTQSPTHLIKTRGQQVTLRCSPKSGHDTVSWYQQALGQGPQFIFQYYEEEERQRGNFPDRFSGHQFPNYSSELNVNALLLGDSALYLCASSLEGVKPGELFFGEGSRLTVL.

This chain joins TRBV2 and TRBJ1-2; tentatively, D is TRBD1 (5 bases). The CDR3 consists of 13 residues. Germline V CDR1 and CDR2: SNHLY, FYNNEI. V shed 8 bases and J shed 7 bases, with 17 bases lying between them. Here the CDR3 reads CASGGVLTIGYTF. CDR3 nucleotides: TGTGCCAGCGGAGGGGTCCTAACGATTGGCTACACCTTC.

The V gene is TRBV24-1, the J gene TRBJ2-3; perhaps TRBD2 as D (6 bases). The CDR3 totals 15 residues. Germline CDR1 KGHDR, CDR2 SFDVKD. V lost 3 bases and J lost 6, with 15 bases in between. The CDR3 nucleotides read TGTGCCACCAGTGATCCGGCGGGGCCCGCGGATACGCAGTATTTT. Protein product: CATSDPAGPADTQYF.

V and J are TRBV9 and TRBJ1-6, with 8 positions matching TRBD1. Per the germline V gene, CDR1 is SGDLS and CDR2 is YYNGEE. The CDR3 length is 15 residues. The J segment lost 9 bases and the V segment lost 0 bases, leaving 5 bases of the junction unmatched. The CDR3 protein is CASSVGGQGTSPLHF. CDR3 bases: TGTGCCAGCAGCGTAGGAGGACAGGGAACTTCACCCCTCCACTTT.

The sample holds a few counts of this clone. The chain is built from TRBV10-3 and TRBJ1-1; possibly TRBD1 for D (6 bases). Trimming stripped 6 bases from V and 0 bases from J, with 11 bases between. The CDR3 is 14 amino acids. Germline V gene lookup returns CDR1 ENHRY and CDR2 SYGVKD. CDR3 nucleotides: TGTGCCATCAGCCCAGGGACACTGAACACTGAAGCTTTCTTT. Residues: CAISPGTLNTEAFF.

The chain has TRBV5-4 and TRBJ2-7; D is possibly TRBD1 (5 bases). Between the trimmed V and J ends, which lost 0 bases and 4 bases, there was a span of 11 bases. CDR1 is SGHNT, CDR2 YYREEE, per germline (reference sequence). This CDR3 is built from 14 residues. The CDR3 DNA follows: TGTGCCAGCAGCTTGGCTGGGGCCCGGTACGAGCAGTACTTC. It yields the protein CASSLAGARYEQYF.

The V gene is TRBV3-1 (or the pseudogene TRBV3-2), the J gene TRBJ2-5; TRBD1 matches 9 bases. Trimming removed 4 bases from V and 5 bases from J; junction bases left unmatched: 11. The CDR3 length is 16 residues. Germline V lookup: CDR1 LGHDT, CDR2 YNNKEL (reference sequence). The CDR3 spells CASSPLRRGQGETQYF. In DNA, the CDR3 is TGTGCCAGCAGCCCCCTACGGCGCGGACAGGGGGAGACCCAGTACTTC.

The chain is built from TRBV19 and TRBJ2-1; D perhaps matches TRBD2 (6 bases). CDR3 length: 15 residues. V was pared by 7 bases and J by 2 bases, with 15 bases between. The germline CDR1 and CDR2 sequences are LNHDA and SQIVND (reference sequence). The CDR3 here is CASISGTSPYNEQFF. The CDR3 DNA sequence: TGTGCCAGTATTTCCGGGACTTCCCCCTACAATGAGCAGTTCTTC.

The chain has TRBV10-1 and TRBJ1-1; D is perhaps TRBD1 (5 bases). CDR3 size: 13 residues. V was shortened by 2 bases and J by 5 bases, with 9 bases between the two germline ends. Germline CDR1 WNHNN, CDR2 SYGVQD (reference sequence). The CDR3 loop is CASSERGRTEAFF. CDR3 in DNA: TGCGCCAGCAGTGAGAGGGGAAGAACTGAAGCTTTCTTT.

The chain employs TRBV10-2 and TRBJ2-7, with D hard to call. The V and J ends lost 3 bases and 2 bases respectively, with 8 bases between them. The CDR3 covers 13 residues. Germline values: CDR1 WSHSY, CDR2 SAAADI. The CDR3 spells CASSDAGPYEQYF. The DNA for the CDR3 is TGCGCCAGCAGTGATGCTGGCCCCTACGAGCAGTACTTC.

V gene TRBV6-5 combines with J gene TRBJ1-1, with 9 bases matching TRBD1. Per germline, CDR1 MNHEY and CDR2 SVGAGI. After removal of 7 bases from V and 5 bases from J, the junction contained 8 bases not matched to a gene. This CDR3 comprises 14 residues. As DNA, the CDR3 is TGTGCCAGCAACCGACAGGGGGTCGGAACTGAAGCTTTCTTT. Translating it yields CASNRQGVGTEAFF.

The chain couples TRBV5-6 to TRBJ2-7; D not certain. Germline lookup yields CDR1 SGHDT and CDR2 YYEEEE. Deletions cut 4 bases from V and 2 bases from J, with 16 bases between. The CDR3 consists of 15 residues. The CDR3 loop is CASSHWSGYPYEQYF. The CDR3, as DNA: TGTGCCAGCAGCCATTGGTCAGGCTATCCCTACGAGCAGTACTTC.

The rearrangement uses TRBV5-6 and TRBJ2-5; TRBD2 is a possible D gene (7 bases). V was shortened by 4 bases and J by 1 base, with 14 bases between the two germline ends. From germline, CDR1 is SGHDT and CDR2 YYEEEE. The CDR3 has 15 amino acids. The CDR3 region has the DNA TGTGCCAGCAGCGACTTACGGGGGGCCCAAGAGACCCAGTACTTC. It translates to CASSDLRGAQETQYF.

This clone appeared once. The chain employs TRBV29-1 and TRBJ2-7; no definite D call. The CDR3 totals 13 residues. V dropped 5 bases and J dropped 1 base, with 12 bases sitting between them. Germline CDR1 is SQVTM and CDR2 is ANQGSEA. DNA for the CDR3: TGCAGCGTTCTTCTCGGGTTATCCTACGAGCAGTACTTC. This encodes CSVLLGLSYEQYF.

CDR3 sequence (DNA): TGTGCCTGGAGTACGACAGGCGATCAGCCCCAGCATTTT. Protein: CAWSTTGDQPQHF. The gene calls are TRBV30 and TRBJ1-5; TRBD1 might be the D (6 bases). This CDR3 has 13 residues. Germline-derived CDR1 and CDR2 are GTSNPN and SVGIG (reference sequence). Trimming pared 2 bases from V and 5 bases from J, leaving 10 bases between.

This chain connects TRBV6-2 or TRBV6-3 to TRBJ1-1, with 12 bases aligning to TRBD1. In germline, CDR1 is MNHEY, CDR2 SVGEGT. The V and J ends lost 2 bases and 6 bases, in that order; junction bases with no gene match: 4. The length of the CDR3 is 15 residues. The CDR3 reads CASSYAGTGGSEAFF. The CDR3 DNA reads TGTGCCAGCAGTTACGCCGGGACAGGGGGCTCTGAAGCTTTCTTT.

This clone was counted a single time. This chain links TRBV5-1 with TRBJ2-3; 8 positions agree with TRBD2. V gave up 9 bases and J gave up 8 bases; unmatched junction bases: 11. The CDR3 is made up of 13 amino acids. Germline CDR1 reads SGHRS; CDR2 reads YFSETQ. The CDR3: CAISGGTPGTQYF. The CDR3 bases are TGCGCCATCTCGGGGGGGACCCCGGGTACGCAGTATTTT.

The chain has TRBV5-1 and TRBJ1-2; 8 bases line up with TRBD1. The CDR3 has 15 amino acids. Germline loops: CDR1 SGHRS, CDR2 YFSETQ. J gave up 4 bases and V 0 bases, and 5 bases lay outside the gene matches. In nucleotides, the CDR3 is TGCGCCAGCAGCTTGGAATCGGGACAGGCCTATGGCTACACCTTC. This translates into CASSLESGQAYGYTF. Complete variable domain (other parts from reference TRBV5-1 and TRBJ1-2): KAGVTQTPRYLIKTRGQQVTLSCSPISGHRSVSWYQQTPGQGLQFLFEYFSETQRNKGNFPGRFSGRQFSNSRSEMNVSTLELGDSALYLCASSLESGQAYGYTFGSGTRLTVV.

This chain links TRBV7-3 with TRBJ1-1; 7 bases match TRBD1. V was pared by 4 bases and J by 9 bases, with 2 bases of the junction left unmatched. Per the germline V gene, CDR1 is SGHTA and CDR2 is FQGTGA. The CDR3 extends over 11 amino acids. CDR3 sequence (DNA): TGTGCCAGCAGCTCGGGACAGCAAGCTTTCTTT. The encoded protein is CASSSGQQAFF.

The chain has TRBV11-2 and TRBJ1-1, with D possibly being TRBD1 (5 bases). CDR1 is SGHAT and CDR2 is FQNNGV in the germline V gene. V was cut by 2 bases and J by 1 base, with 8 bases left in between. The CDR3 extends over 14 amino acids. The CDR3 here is CASSLYQGNTEAFF. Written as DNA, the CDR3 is TGTGCCAGCAGCTTATATCAGGGGAACACTGAAGCTTTCTTT.

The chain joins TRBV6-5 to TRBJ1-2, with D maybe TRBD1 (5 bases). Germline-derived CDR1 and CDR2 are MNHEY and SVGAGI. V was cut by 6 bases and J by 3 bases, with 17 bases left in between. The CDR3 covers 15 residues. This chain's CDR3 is CASSPTGRDYYGYTF. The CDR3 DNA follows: TGTGCCAGCAGCCCGACGGGCAGGGACTACTATGGCTACACCTTC.

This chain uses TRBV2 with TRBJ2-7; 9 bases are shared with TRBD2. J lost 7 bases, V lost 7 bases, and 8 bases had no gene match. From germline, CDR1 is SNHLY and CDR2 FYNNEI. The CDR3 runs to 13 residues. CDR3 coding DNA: TGTGCCAGCAATTTGGGACTAGCTTGGGAGCAGTACTTC. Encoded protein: CASNLGLAWEQYF.

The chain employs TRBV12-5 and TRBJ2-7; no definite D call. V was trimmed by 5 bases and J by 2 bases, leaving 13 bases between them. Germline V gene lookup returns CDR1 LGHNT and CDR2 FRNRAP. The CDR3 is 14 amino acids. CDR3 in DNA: TGTGCTAGTGGTCTCAGACTGGAAACCTACGAGCAGTACTTC. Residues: CASGLRLETYEQYF. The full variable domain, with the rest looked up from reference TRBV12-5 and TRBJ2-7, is DARVTQTPRHKVTEMGQEVTMRCQPILGHNTVFWYRQTMMQGLELLAYFRNRAPLDDSGMPKDRFSAEMPDATLATLKIQPSEPRDSAVYFCASGLRLETYEQYFGPGTRLTVT.

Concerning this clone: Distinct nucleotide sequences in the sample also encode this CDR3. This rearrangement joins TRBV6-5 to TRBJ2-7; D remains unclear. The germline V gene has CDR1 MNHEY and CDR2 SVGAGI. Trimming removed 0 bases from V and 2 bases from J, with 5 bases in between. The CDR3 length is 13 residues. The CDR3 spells CASSYSGAYEQYF. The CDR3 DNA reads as TGTGCCAGCAGTTACTCGGGCGCCTACGAGCAGTACTTC.

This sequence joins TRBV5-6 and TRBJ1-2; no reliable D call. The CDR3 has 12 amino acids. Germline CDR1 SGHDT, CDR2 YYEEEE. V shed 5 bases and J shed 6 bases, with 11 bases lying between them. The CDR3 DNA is TGTGCCAGCAGTGACTCTTGGGATGGCTACACCTTC. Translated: CASSDSWDGYTF.